This TCR beta chain was captured in a study of T cell changes during pregnancy in multiple sclerosis. Repertoires were generated with immunoSEQ multiplex PCR, while TCRdb's copy carries only in-frame clones and drops some. The table includes around 51,000 clones, 85% to 95% detected once. V dropped 4 bases and J dropped 4 bases, with 10 bases sitting between them. The CDR3 contains 14 residues. Germline lookup yields CDR1 LGHNA and CDR2 YNFKEQ. The starting material was CD4+ T cells from peripheral blood mononuclear cells, obtained in the second trimester of pregnancy. The TCR comes from a female donor with multiple sclerosis, enrolled in a pregnancy study. The genes are TRBV4-2 and TRBJ1-4; TRBD1 might be the D (5 bases). CDR3 region: CASSRQTDNEKLFF. CDR3 nucleotide sequence: TGTGCCAGCAGCCGACAGACAGATAATGAAAAACTGTTTTTT.